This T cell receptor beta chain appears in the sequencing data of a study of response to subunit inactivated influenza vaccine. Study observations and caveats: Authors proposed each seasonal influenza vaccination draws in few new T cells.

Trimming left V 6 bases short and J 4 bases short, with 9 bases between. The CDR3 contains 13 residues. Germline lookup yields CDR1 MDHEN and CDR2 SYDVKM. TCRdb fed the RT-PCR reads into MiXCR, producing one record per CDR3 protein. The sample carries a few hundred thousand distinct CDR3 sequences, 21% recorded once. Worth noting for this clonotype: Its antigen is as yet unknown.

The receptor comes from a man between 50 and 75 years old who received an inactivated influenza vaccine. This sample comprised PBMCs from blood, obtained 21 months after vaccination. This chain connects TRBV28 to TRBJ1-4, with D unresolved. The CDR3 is CASRRNYNEKLFF. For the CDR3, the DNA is TGTGCCAGCAGACGGAATTATAATGAAAAACTGTTTTTT.